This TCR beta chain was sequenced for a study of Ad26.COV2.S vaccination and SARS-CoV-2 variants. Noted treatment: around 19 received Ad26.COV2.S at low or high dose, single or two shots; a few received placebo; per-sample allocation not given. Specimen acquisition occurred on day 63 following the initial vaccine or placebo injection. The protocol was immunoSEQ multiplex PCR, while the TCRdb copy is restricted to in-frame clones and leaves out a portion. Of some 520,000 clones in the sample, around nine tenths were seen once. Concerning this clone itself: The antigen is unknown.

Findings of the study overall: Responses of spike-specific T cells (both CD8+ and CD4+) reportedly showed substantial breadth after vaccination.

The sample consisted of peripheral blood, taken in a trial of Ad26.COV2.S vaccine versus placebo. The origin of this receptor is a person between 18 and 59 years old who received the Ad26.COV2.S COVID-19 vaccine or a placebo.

CDR3 sequence (DNA): TGCAGCGGAACTGACGGCGACAATGAGCAGTTCTTC. As protein: CSGTDGDNEQFF. The chain joins TRBV29-1 to TRBJ2-1, with D unclear. V lost 7 bases and J lost 5, with 12 bases in between. The CDR3 extends over 12 amino acids. CDR1 is SQVTM, CDR2 ANQGSEA, per germline.